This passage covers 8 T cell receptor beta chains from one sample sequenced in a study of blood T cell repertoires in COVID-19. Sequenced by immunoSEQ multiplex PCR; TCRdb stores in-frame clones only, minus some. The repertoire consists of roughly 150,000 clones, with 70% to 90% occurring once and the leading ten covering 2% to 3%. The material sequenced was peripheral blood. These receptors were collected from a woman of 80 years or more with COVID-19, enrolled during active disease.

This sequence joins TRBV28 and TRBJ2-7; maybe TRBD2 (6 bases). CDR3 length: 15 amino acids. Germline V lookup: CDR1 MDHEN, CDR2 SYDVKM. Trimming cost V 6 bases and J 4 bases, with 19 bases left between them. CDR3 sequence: CASRSSGTPTYEQYF. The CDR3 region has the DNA TGTGCCAGCAGATCCTCCGGGACTCCTACTTACGAGCAGTACTTC.

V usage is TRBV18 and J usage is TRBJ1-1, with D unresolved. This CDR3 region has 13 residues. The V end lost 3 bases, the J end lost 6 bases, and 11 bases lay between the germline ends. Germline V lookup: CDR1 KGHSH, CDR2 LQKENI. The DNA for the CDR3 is TGTGCCAGCTCACCCACTGCGGGAGCTGAAGCTTTCTTT. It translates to CASSPTAGAEAFF.

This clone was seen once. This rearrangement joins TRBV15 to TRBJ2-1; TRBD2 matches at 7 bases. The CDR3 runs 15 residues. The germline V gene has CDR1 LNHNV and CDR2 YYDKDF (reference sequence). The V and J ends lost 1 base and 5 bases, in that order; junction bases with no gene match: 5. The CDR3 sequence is CATSRVAGANNEQFF. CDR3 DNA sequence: TGTGCCACCAGCAGAGTAGCGGGCGCTAACAATGAGCAGTTCTTC.

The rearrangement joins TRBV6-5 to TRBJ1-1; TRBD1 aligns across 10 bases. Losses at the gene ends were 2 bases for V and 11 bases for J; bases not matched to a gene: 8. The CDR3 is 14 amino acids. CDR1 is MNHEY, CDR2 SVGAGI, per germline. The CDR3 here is CASSYETGGAEAFF. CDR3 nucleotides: TGTGCCAGCAGTTACGAGACAGGGGGCGCAGAGGCTTTCTTT.

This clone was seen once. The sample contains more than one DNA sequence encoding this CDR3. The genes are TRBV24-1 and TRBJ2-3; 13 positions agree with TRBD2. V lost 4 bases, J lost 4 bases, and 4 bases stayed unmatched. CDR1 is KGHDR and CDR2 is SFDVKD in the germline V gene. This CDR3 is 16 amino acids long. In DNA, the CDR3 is TGTGCCACCAGTGACCCACTAGCGGGAGGGCCAGATACGCAGTATTTT. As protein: CATSDPLAGGPDTQYF.

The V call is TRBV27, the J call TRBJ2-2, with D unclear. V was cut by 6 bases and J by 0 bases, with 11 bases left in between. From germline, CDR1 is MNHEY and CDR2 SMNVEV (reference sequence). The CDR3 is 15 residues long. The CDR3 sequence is CASRRGAANTGELFF. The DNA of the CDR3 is TGTGCCAGCAGGCGAGGAGCCGCGAACACCGGGGAGCTGTTTTTT.

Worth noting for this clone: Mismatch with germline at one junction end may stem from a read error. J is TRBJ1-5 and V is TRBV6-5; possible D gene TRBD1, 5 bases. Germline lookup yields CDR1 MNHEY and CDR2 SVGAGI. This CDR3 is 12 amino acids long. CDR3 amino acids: CASRQGNQPQHF. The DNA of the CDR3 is TGTGCCAGCAGGCAGGGCAACCAGCCCCAGCATTTT.

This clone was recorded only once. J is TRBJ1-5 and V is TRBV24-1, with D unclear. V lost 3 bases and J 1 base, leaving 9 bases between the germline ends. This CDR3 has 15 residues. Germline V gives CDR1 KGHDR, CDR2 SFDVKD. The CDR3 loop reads CATSDSGQSNQPQHF. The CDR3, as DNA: TGTGCCACCAGTGATAGCGGGCAGAGCAATCAGCCCCAGCATTTT.